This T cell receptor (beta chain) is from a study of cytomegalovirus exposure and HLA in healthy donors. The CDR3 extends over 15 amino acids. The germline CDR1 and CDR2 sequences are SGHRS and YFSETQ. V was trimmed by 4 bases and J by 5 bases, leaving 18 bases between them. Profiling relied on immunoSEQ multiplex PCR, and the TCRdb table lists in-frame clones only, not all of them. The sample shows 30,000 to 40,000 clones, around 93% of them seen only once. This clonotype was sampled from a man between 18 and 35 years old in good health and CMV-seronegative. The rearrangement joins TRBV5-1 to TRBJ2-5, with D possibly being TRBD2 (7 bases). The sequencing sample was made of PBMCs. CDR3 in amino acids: CASSATGLGRETQYF. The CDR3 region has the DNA TGCGCCAGCAGCGCGACAGGCCTCGGGAGGGAGACCCAGTACTTC. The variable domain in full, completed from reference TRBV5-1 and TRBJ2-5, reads KAGVTQTPRYLIKTRGQQVTLSCSPISGHRSVSWYQQTPGQGLQFLFEYFSETQRNKGNFPGRFSGRQFSNSRSEMNVSTLELGDSALYLCASSATGLGRETQYFGPGTRLLVL.